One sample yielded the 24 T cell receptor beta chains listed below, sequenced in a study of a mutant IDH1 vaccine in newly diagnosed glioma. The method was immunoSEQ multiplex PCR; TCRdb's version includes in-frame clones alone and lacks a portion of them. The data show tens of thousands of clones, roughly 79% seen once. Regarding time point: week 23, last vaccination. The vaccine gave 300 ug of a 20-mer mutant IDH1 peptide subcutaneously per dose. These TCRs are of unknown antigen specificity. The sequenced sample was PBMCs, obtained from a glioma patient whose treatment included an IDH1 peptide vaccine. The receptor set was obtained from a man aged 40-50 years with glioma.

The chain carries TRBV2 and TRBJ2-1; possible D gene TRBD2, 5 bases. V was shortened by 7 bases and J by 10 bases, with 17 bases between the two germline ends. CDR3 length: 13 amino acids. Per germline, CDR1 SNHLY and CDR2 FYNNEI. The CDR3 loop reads CASNLDFRKEQFF. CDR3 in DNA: TGTGCCAGCAACCTGGACTTCCGGAAAGAGCAGTTCTTC.

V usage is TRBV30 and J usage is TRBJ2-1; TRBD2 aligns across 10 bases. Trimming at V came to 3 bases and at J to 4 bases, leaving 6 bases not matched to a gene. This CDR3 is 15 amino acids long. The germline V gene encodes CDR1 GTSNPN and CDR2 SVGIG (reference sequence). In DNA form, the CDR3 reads TGTGCCTGGAGCCGTACTAGCGGGATATACAATGAGCAGTTCTTC. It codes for CAWSRTSGIYNEQFF.

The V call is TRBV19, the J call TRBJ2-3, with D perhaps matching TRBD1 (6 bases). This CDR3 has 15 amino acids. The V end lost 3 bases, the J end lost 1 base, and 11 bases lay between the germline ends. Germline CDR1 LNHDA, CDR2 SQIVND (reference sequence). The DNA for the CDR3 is TGTGCCAGTAGTATCGGGGCAGGGGGCACAGATACGCAGTATTTT. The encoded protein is CASSIGAGGTDTQYF.

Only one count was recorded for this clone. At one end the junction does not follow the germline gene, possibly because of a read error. CDR3 sequence reads: CASSVAGVLKTQYF. The DNA for the CDR3 is TGTGCCAGCAGCGTAGCGGGAGTTTTAAAGACCCAGTACTTC. The chain joins TRBV7-9 to TRBJ2-5; 9 nucleotides align to TRBD2. Germline V CDR1 and CDR2: SEHNR, FQNEAQ (reference sequence). The CDR3 extends over 14 amino acids.

CDR3 amino acids: CASSYQQGQLGGYTF. CDR3 DNA sequence: TGTGCCAGCAGTTACCAACAGGGACAGTTGGGTGGCTACACCTTC. The chain recombines TRBV6-5 with TRBJ1-2; 7 positions match TRBD1. Germline CDR1 reads MNHEY; CDR2 reads SVGAGI. V shed 2 bases, J shed 7 bases, and the junction held 10 bases outside the gene matches. The CDR3 runs 15 residues.

The CDR3 protein is CASSDPTARAGDSPLHF. CDR3 in DNA: TGTGCCAGCAGTGACCCTACAGCCAGGGCGGGAGATTCACCCCTCCACTTT. This sequence joins TRBV2 and TRBJ1-6, with D perhaps TRBD1 (5 bases). Germline V gene lookup returns CDR1 SNHLY and CDR2 FYNNEI. The CDR3 is made up of 17 amino acids. V lost 3 bases and J lost 8, with 20 bases in between.

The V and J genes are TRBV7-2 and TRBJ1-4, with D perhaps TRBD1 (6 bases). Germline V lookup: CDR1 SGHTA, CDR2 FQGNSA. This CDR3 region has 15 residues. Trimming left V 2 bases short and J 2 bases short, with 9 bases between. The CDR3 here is CASSLSGVTNEKLFF. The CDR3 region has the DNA TGTGCCAGCAGCTTATCAGGGGTCACTAATGAAAAACTGTTTTTT.

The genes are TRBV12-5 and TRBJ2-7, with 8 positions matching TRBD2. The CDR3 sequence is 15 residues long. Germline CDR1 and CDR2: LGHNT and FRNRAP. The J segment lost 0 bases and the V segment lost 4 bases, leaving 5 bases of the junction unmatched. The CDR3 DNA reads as TGTGCTAGTGGTTATAGCGGGGCCCTCTCCTACGAGCAGTACTTC. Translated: CASGYSGALSYEQYF.

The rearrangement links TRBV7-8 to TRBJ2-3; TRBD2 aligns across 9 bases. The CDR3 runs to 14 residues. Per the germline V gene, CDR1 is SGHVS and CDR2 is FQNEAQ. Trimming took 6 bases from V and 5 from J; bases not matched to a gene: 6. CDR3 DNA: TGTGCCAGCAGGGGCGGGAGGGCCGTAGATACGCAGTATTTT. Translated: CASRGGRAVDTQYF.

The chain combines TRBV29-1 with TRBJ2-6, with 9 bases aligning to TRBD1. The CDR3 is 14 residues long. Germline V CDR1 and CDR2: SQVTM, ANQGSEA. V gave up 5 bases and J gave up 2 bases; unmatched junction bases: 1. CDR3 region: CSVRTGAGANVLTF. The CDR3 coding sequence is TGCAGCGTTAGGACAGGGGCTGGGGCCAACGTCCTGACTTTC.

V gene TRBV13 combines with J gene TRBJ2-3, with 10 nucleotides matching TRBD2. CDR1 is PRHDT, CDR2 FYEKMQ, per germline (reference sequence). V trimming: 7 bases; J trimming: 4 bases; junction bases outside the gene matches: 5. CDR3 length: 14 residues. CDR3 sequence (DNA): TGTGCCAGCATCGAGCGGGGGGGCCCAGATACGCAGTATTTT. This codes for CASIERGGPDTQYF.

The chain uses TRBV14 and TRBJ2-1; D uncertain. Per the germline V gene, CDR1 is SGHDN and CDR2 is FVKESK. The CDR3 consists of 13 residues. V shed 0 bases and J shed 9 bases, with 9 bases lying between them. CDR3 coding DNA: TGTGCCAGCAGCCAAGAGATGGTTAGTGAGCAGTTCTTC. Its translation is CASSQEMVSEQFF.

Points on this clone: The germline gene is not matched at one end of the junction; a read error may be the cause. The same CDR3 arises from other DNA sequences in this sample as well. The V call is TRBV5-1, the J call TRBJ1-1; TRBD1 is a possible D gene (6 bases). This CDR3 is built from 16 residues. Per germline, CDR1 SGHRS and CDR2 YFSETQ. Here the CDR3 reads CASSTLPGHMNTEAFF. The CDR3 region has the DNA TGCGCCAGCAGCACTCTTCCGGGACATATGAACACTGAAGCTTTCTTC.

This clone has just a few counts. CDR3 DNA: TGTGCCAGCAGTTCGACAGGGCCCAATCAGCCCCAGCATTTT. Protein product: CASSSTGPNQPQHF. This chain uses TRBV7-9 with TRBJ1-5; 7 nucleotides line up with TRBD1. The CDR3 spans 14 residues. The J segment lost 3 bases and the V segment lost 6 bases, leaving 5 bases of the junction unmatched. CDR1 is SEHNR, CDR2 FQNEAQ, per germline (reference sequence). The full variable domain, completed using reference TRBV7-9 and TRBJ1-5, is DTGVSQNPRHKITKRGQNVTFRCDPISEHNRLYWYRQTLGQGPEFLTYFQNEAQLEKSRLLSDRFSAERPKGSFSTLEIQRTEQGDSAMYLCASSSTGPNQPQHFGDGTRLSIL.

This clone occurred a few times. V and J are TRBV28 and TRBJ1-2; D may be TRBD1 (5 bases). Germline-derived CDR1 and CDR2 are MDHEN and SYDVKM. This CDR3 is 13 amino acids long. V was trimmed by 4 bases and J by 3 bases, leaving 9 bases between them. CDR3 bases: TGTGCCAGCAGTTGGGGGGTAGACTATGGCTACACCTTC. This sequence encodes CASSWGVDYGYTF.

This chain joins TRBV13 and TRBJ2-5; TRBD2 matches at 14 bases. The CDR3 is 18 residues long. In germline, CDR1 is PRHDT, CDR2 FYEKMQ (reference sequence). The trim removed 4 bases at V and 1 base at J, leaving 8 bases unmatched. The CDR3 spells CASSYGTSGGDIQETQYF. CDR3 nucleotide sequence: TGTGCCAGCAGCTATGGGACTAGCGGGGGTGACATCCAAGAGACCCAGTACTTC.

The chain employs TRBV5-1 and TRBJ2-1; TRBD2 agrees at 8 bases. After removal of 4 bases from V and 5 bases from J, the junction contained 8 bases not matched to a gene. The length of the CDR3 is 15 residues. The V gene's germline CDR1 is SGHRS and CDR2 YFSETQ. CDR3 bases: TGCGCCAGCAGCGTAAAGCCAGCGGGGGACAATGAGCAGTTCTTC. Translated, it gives CASSVKPAGDNEQFF.

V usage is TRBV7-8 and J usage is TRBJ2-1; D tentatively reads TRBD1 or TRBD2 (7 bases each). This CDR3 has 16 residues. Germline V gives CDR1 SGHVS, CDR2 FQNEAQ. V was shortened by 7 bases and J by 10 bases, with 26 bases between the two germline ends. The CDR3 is CASTLQGRGGGREQFF. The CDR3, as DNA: TGTGCCAGCACCCTACAGGGGAGAGGCGGGGGTAGGGAGCAGTTCTTC.

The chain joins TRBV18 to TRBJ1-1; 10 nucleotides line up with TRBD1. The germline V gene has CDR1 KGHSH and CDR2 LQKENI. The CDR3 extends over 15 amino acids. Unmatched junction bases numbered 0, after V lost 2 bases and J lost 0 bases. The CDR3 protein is CASSPGQGVNTEAFF. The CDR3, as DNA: TGTGCCAGCTCACCAGGACAGGGGGTGAACACTGAAGCTTTCTTT.

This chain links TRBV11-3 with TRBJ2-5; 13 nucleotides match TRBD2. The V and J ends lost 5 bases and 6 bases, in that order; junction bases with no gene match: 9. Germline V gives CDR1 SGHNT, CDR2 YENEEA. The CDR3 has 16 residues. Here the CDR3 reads CASSPKTSGGAKTQYF. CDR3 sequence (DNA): TGTGCCAGCAGCCCTAAAACTAGCGGGGGGGCAAAGACCCAGTACTTC.

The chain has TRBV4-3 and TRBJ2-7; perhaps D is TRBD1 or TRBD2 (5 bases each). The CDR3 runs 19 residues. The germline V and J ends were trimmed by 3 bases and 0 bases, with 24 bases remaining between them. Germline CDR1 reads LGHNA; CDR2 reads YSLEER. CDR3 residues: CASSQGIVTLAGSSYEQYF. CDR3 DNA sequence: TGCGCCAGCAGCCAGGGGATCGTGACTCTAGCAGGGAGCTCCTACGAGCAGTACTTC.

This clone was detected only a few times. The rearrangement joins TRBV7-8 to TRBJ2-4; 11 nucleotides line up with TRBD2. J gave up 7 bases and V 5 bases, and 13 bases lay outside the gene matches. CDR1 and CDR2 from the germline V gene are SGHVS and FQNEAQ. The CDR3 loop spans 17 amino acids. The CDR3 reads CASSPPRGVAGGNIQYF. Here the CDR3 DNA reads TGTGCCAGCAGCCCACCTCGGGGGGTAGCGGGAGGGAACATTCAGTACTTC. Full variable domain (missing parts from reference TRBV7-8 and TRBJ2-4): GAGVSQSPRYKVAKRGQDVALRCDPISGHVSLFWYQQALGQGPEFLTYFQNEAQLDKSGLPSDRFFAERPEGSVSTLKIQRTQQEDSAVYLCASSPPRGVAGGNIQYFGAGTRLSVL.

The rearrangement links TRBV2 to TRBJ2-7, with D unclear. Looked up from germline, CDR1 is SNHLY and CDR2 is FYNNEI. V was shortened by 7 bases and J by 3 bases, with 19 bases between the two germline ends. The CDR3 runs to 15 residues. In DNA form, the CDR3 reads TGTGCCAGCACCACAATGGACCCAGTAAACTACGAGCAGTACTTC. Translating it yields CASTTMDPVNYEQYF.

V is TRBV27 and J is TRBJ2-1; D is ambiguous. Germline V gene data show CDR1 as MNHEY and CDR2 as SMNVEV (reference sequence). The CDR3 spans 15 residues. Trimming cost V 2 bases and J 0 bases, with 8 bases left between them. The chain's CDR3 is CASSLKWISYNEQFF. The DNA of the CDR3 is TGTGCCAGCAGTTTAAAGTGGATCTCCTACAATGAGCAGTTCTTC.